These 26 T cell receptor beta chains were all obtained from the same sample, sequenced in a study of T cell responses to AZD1222 COVID-19 vaccine (dated by TCRdb to about 2021). The method behind the library was the immunoSEQ multiplex PCR assay. What TCRdb holds here is the immuneACCESS table cut down to in-frame rearrangements. Part of the clones is not present; checked against another copy, under half of the missing clones reflect an unresolved V gene, and the others are unexplained. The sample includes approximately 100,000 clones, with roughly 87% observed a single time. Together, the top ten hold about 15% of the sample. According to the study, the label for this sample's time point signals: baseline before first vaccination. The sample here was peripheral blood, taken on day 0 of AZD1222 vaccination. Receptors were obtained from an adult in good health.

This chain connects TRBV10-2 to TRBJ2-1; 10 bases align to TRBD2. CDR1 is WSHSY and CDR2 is SAAADI in the germline V gene. CDR3 length: 16 residues. V lost 0 bases, J lost 4 bases, and 3 bases stayed unmatched. This chain's CDR3 is CASSESWTSGYNEQFF. The CDR3 bases are TGCGCCAGCAGTGAGTCGTGGACTAGCGGTTACAATGAGCAGTTCTTC.

The J gene is TRBJ2-1, the V gene TRBV5-1, with D perhaps TRBD2 (5 bases). Trimming pared 2 bases from V and 6 bases from J, leaving 12 bases between. This CDR3 has 14 residues. The germline V gene encodes CDR1 SGHRS and CDR2 YFSETQ. The CDR3 sequence is CASSLSGDVNEQFF. DNA for the CDR3: TGCGCCAGCAGCTTATCCGGGGATGTCAATGAGCAGTTCTTC.

This chain connects TRBV28 to TRBJ1-1; D remains ambiguous. The CDR3 loop spans 12 amino acids. V lost 3 bases, J lost 4 bases, and 6 bases lay in between. The germline V gene has CDR1 MDHEN and CDR2 SYDVKM. Here the CDR3 reads CASSFEGTEAFF. In DNA, the CDR3 is TGTGCCAGCAGTTTTGAGGGCACTGAAGCTTTCTTT.

Concerning this clone: At one end, the junction sequence differs from germline, possibly due to a read error. The chain links TRBV28 to TRBJ2-1, with 10 positions matching TRBD2. The CDR3 consists of 12 residues. Germline CDR1 and CDR2: MDHEN and SYDVKM. The CDR3 spells CASSLSSGGIIF. CDR3 bases: TGTGCCAGCAGTTTATCTAGCGGGGGAATAATCTTC.

The chain combines TRBV28 with TRBJ1-5; 7 positions agree with TRBD1. The CDR3 runs to 17 residues. Germline V gene lookup returns CDR1 MDHEN and CDR2 SYDVKM. With V trimmed by 8 bases and J by 0 bases, 13 bases remained unmatched. This chain's CDR3 is CASGRAGGLLSNQPQHF. CDR3 bases: TGTGCCAGCGGGAGGGCAGGGGGGTTGCTTAGCAATCAGCCCCAGCATTTT.

This clone was seen only a few times. The chain is built from TRBV4-2 and TRBJ1-6; 9 nucleotides line up with TRBD1. V trimming: 6 bases; J trimming: 10 bases; junction bases outside the gene matches: 10. Per germline, CDR1 LGHNA and CDR2 YNFKEQ. The CDR3 length is 15 residues. CDR3 sequence reads: CASSFTGGEGSPLHF. The CDR3 nucleotides read TGTGCCAGCAGTTTTACAGGGGGCGAAGGGTCACCCCTCCACTTT.

The V and J genes are TRBV19 and TRBJ1-1; 7 bases match TRBD1. This CDR3 is 15 amino acids long. CDR1 and CDR2 (germline): LNHDA, SQIVND (reference sequence). V was clipped by 8 bases and J by 5 bases; unmatched bases: 14. CDR3 DNA: TGTGCCAGTCAAACTGACAGGGTCGGACGGACTGAAGCTTTCTTT. Translation gives CASQTDRVGRTEAFF.

The CDR3 nucleotides read TGTGCCAGCTCACCCCGACACGACGGGATAAACTATGGCTACACCTTC. Translation: CASSPRHDGINYGYTF. The chain uses TRBV18 and TRBJ1-2; D unclear. This CDR3 contains 16 residues. Germline-derived CDR1 and CDR2 are KGHSH and LQKENI. The V end was cut by 3 bases, the J end by 2 bases, with 16 bases between.

The rearrangement joins TRBV18 to TRBJ2-3; 8 positions agree with TRBD1. The CDR3 sequence is 14 residues long. V was clipped by 3 bases and J by 6 bases; unmatched bases: 5. Germline loops: CDR1 KGHSH, CDR2 LQKENI. The CDR3 DNA follows: TGTGCCAGCTCACCGAGACAGGGGTTGGATACGCAGTATTTT. Translation gives CASSPRQGLDTQYF.

The chain couples TRBV6-1 to TRBJ1-3; TRBD1 agrees at 9 bases. CDR3 length equals 16 residues. V lost 4 bases and J lost 4; bases outside the gene matches: 8. Germline CDR1 reads MNHNS; CDR2 reads SASEGT. CDR3 bases: TGTGCCAGCAGTGGGACAGGGGAGCCGAAGGGAAACACCATATATTTT. The encoded protein is CASSGTGEPKGNTIYF.

V is TRBV29-1 and J is TRBJ1-4; D is undetermined. V was clipped by 6 bases and J by 8 bases, with 19 bases between them. Germline V gene lookup returns CDR1 SQVTM and CDR2 ANQGSEA. The CDR3 totals 14 residues. The CDR3 sequence is CSVGLRAREEKLFF. DNA of the CDR3: TGCAGCGTGGGCCTAAGGGCCCGGGAGGAAAAACTGTTTTTT.

This clone was counted once. The V call is TRBV20-1, the J call TRBJ1-1; no reliable D call. Per germline, CDR1 DFQATT and CDR2 SNEGSKA (reference sequence). With 7 bases removed from V and 1 base from J, the gap between germline ends came to 7 bases. The CDR3 consists of 11 residues. DNA for the CDR3: TGCAGTGTAGACACGAACACTGAAGCTTTCTTT. Its protein is CSVDTNTEAFF.

The CDR3 DNA follows: TGTGCCAGCTCAACCGGGACAGGGGCAGATACGCAGTATTTT. It encodes CASSTGTGADTQYF. V and J are TRBV18 and TRBJ2-3; 10 bases align to TRBD1. This CDR3 is 14 amino acids long. Germline trimming cut 5 bases from V and 4 bases from J; bases unmatched to any gene: 3. Germline CDR1 is KGHSH and CDR2 is LQKENI.

V is TRBV5-1 and J is TRBJ1-4; 8 bases match TRBD1. Per the germline V gene, CDR1 is SGHRS and CDR2 is YFSETQ. This CDR3 is 19 amino acids long. J lost 0 bases, V lost 1 base, and 11 bases had no gene match. CDR3 region: CASSLTGQGPVATNEKLFF. DNA for the CDR3: TGCGCCAGCAGCTTGACAGGACAGGGCCCAGTTGCAACTAATGAAAAACTGTTTTTT.

The rearrangement joins TRBV10-1 to TRBJ1-1; D unresolved. Trimming took off 2 bases at V and 11 bases at J, with 15 bases between the two ends. CDR3 length: 13 residues. CDR1 and CDR2 from the germline V gene are WNHNN and SYGVQD (reference sequence). The CDR3 loop reads CASSERDGSRAFF. CDR3 nucleotides: TGCGCCAGCAGTGAGCGAGACGGCTCTCGGGCTTTCTTT.

The chain has TRBV29-1 and TRBJ1-1; possible D gene TRBD1, 5 bases. Trimming removed 7 bases at V and 1 base at J, with 13 bases between. This CDR3 comprises 13 residues. CDR1 and CDR2 (germline): SQVTM, ANQGSEA. The CDR3 nucleotides are TGCAGCGGAAGAGGCCAGGGGAACACTGAAGCTTTCTTT. Its translation: CSGRGQGNTEAFF. The whole variable domain, remainder taken from reference TRBV29-1 and TRBJ1-1, is SAVISQKPSRDICQRGTSLTIQCQVDSQVTMMFWYRQQPGQSLTLIATANQGSEATYESGFVIDKFPISRPNLTFSTLTVSNMSPEDSSIYLCSGRGQGNTEAFFGQGTRLTVV.

V is TRBV5-1 and J is TRBJ2-1; a possible D gene is TRBD2 (5 bases). The CDR3 is 18 residues long. Germline V CDR1 and CDR2: SGHRS, YFSETQ. Trimming left V 0 bases short and J 0 bases short, with 16 bases between. CDR3 sequence: CASSLDGSELSSYNEQFF. The CDR3 DNA follows: TGCGCCAGCAGCTTGGATGGTAGCGAACTTAGCTCCTACAATGAGCAGTTCTTC.

The chain has TRBV19 and TRBJ1-2; 9 bases agree with TRBD1. This CDR3 is built from 14 residues. V trimming: 6 bases; J trimming: 6 bases; junction bases outside the gene matches: 8. Germline lookup yields CDR1 LNHDA and CDR2 SQIVND (reference sequence). DNA of the CDR3: TGTGCCAGTAGCCTAGGACAGGGGATGCATGGCTACACCTTC. Protein product: CASSLGQGMHGYTF.

The rearrangement links TRBV28 to TRBJ2-7; no firm D call. In germline, CDR1 is MDHEN, CDR2 SYDVKM. The CDR3 is 17 residues long. Trimming took off 3 bases at V and 1 base at J, with 19 bases between the two ends. DNA for the CDR3: TGTGCCAGCAGTTTCCTCTCCACGTGGTACCGATCCTACGAGCAGTACTTC. Translation: CASSFLSTWYRSYEQYF. Full variable domain (missing parts from reference TRBV28 and TRBJ2-7): DVKVTQSSRYLVKRTGEKVFLECVQDMDHENMFWYRQDPGLGLRLIYFSYDVKMKEKGDIPEGYSVSREKKERFSLILESASTNQTSMYLCASSFLSTWYRSYEQYFGPGTRLTVT.

V is TRBV10-3 and J is TRBJ2-3; D is unclear. Germline V gene lookup returns CDR1 ENHRY and CDR2 SYGVKD. The CDR3 has 14 amino acids. Trimming cost V 2 bases and J 7 bases, with 13 bases left between them. CDR3 loop: CAISEISGPNTQYF. The CDR3 nucleotides read TGTGCCATCAGTGAGATATCCGGACCCAATACGCAGTATTTT.

The rearrangement joins TRBV18 to TRBJ2-1; D could derive from TRBD1 or TRBD2 (5 bases each). This CDR3 spans 16 amino acids. Germline lookup yields CDR1 KGHSH and CDR2 LQKENI. Trimming pared 2 bases from V and 5 bases from J, leaving 16 bases between. The CDR3: CASSPGAGSMDNEQFF. As DNA, the CDR3 is TGTGCCAGCTCACCAGGGGCGGGCAGTATGGACAATGAGCAGTTCTTC. The variable domain in full, with the rest retrieved from reference TRBV18 and TRBJ2-1, is NAGVMQNPRHLVRRRGQEARLRCSPMKGHSHVYWYRQLPEEGLKFMVYLQKENIIDESGMPKERFSAEFPKEGPSILRIQQVVRGDSAAYFCASSPGAGSMDNEQFFGPGTRLTVL.

The V and J genes are TRBV6-1 and TRBJ1-2; a weak D match, TRBD1 (5 bases). Per germline, CDR1 MNHNS and CDR2 SASEGT. V shed 1 base and J shed 4 bases, with 7 bases lying between them. The CDR3 covers 13 residues. CDR3 region: CASSEGRAYGYTF. CDR3 coding DNA: TGTGCCAGCAGTGAAGGCAGGGCCTATGGCTACACCTTC.

The rearrangement uses TRBV30 and TRBJ2-5; D may correspond to TRBD1 or TRBD2 (6 bases each). Looked up from germline, CDR1 is GTSNPN and CDR2 is SVGIG (reference sequence). This CDR3 is 14 amino acids long. In nucleotides, the CDR3 is TGTGCGTCTGGGGGGCTACGGCGTTGGAAGACCCAGTACTTC. This encodes CASGGLRRWKTQYF.

This clone was seen once. The chain is built from TRBV7-2 and TRBJ1-1, with a weak D call TRBD1 (6 bases). CDR3 length: 15 residues. CDR1 is SGHTA, CDR2 FQGNSA, per germline. V lost 1 base and J lost 1, with 10 bases in between. Here the CDR3 reads CASSLGGRGNTEAFF. CDR3 nucleotide sequence: TGTGCCAGCAGCTTAGGGGGCAGGGGGAACACTGAAGCTTTCTTT.

V and J are TRBV27 and TRBJ2-4, with 7 bases identical to TRBD2. Germline assignment: CDR1 MNHEY and CDR2 SMNVEV (reference sequence). The CDR3 runs 13 residues. With 5 bases clipped from V and 8 bases from J, the junction kept 6 bases outside the gene matches. The CDR3 region is CASSPREGDIQYF. Written as DNA, the CDR3 is TGTGCCAGCAGTCCTAGGGAGGGAGACATTCAGTACTTC.

The chain uses TRBV5-4 and TRBJ2-3; D may correspond to TRBD1 or TRBD2 (5 bases each). The length of the CDR3 is 16 residues. V lost 1 base to trimming and J lost 2 bases, with 14 bases between them. CDR1 is SGHNT, CDR2 YYREEE, per germline (reference sequence). The CDR3 region has the DNA TGTGCCAGCAGCTTGAAGGGAGTGGGGGACACAGATACGCAGTATTTT. It codes for CASSLKGVGDTDTQYF.